Listed below are T cell receptor beta chains from one sample, sequenced in a study of blood T cell repertoires in COVID-19. Method: immunoSEQ multiplex PCR; TCRdb's copy keeps in-frame clones and lacks some. This sample has 70,000 to 95,000 clones, with roughly nine tenths found just once. The sequenced material came from peripheral blood. These receptors all come from a man aged 50 to 60 with COVID-19, enrolled during active disease. The CDR3 runs from the conserved cysteine through the conserved F or W. The order of the fields is V gene, J gene, D gene, clone size, CDR3 protein, CDR3 DNA. The D gene is left open where the match is weak. Clone size is stated in some rows and not others, as once, few, many or a class when expanded.

v_gene: TRBV5-1
j_gene: TRBJ2-1
d_gene: -
abundance: -
CDR3aa: CASSSRVHNEQFF
CDR3nt: TGCGCCAGCTCGTCGAGGGTCCACAATGAGCAGTTCTTC

v_gene: TRBV15
j_gene: TRBJ1-4
d_gene: -
abundance: -
CDR3aa: CATSTPGGEKLFF
CDR3nt: TGTGCCACCAGCACCCCGGGGGGAGAAAAACTGTTTTTT

v_gene: TRBV15
j_gene: TRBJ1-5
d_gene: TRBD1
abundance: -
CDR3aa: CATSSEDRGREPQHF
CDR3nt: TGTGCCACCAGCAGTGAGGACAGGGGAAGAGAGCCCCAGCATTTT

v_gene: TRBV29-1
j_gene: TRBJ1-3
d_gene: -
abundance: -
CDR3aa: CSVEDRAVDSGNTIYF
CDR3nt: TGCAGCGTTGAAGATCGTGCAGTCGACTCTGGAAACACCATATATTTT

v_gene: TRBV18
j_gene: TRBJ1-2
d_gene: TRBD1
abundance: -
CDR3aa: CASSETGGVYGYTF
CDR3nt: TGTGCCAGCTCAGAAACAGGGGGAGTCTATGGCTACACCTTC

v_gene: TRBV3-1/TRBV3-2
j_gene: TRBJ2-3
d_gene: TRBD1
abundance: -
CDR3aa: CASSQEGTGTDTQYF
CDR3nt: TGTGCCAGCAGCCAAGAGGGGACAGGCACAGATACGCAGTATTTT

v_gene: TRBV28
j_gene: TRBJ1-5
d_gene: TRBD1
abundance: -
CDR3aa: CASSSGQWGSQPQHF
CDR3nt: TGTGCCAGCAGTTCGGGACAGTGGGGTTCTCAGCCCCAGCATTTT

v_gene: TRBV19
j_gene: TRBJ2-1
d_gene: -
abundance: -
CDR3aa: CASSFPYNYNEQFF
CDR3nt: TGTGCCAGTAGTTTCCCTTATAATTACAATGAGCAGTTCTTC

v_gene: TRBV18
j_gene: TRBJ2-2
d_gene: -
abundance: few
CDR3aa: CASSRVGATGELFF
CDR3nt: TGTGCCAGCTCACGAGTTGGGGCCACCGGGGAGCTGTTTTTT

v_gene: TRBV10-1
j_gene: TRBJ1-1
d_gene: -
abundance: -
CDR3aa: CASRDSLNTEAFF
CDR3nt: TGCGCCAGCAGGGACAGCCTGAACACTGAAGCTTTCTTT

v_gene: TRBV11-1
j_gene: TRBJ2-2
d_gene: -
abundance: -
CDR3aa: CASSLISTGELFF
CDR3nt: TGTGCCAGCAGCTTAATTAGTACCGGGGAGCTGTTTTTT

v_gene: TRBV9
j_gene: TRBJ2-1
d_gene: TRBD2
abundance: -
CDR3aa: CASSEPLAGGYNEQFF
CDR3nt: TGTGCCAGCAGCGAACCTCTAGCGGGAGGGTACAATGAGCAGTTCTTC

v_gene: TRBV21-1
j_gene: TRBJ2-7
d_gene: -
abundance: -
CDR3aa: CASSKPQGDEQYF
CDR3nt: TGTGCCAGCAGCAAACCTCAGGGGGACGAGCAGTACTTC

v_gene: TRBV3-1/TRBV3-2
j_gene: TRBJ2-1
d_gene: TRBD2
abundance: once
CDR3aa: CASSPATSGRANEQFF
CDR3nt: TGTGCCAGCAGCCCCGCGACTAGCGGGAGGGCCAATGAGCAGTTCTTC

v_gene: TRBV27
j_gene: TRBJ1-6
d_gene: TRBD1
abundance: -
CDR3aa: CASSLRDSRSPLHF
CDR3nt: TGTGCCAGCAGTTTAAGGGACAGCAGGTCACCCCTCCACTTT

v_gene: TRBV11-2
j_gene: TRBJ2-1
d_gene: TRBD1
abundance: -
CDR3aa: CASRYNPGQGYEQFF
CDR3nt: TGTGCCAGCAGATATAATCCGGGACAGGGTTATGAGCAGTTCTTC

v_gene: TRBV2
j_gene: TRBJ2-1
d_gene: -
abundance: -
CDR3aa: CASSETGSSYNEQFF
CDR3nt: TGTGCCAGCAGTGAAACAGGGAGCTCCTACAATGAGCAGTTCTTC

v_gene: TRBV5-1
j_gene: TRBJ2-6
d_gene: TRBD1
abundance: -
CDR3aa: CASSLDQGAGANVLTF
CDR3nt: TGCGCCAGCAGCTTGGACCAGGGGGCTGGGGCCAACGTCCTGACTTTC

v_gene: TRBV11-2
j_gene: TRBJ2-1
d_gene: TRBD2
abundance: -
CDR3aa: CASSGLAGGSNEQFF
CDR3nt: TGTGCCAGCAGCGGACTAGCGGGGGGGAGCAATGAGCAGTTCTTC

v_gene: TRBV6-5
j_gene: TRBJ1-2
d_gene: -
abundance: -
CDR3aa: CASRGNYGYTF
CDR3nt: TGTGCCAGTAGGGGAAACTATGGCTACACCTTC

v_gene: TRBV29-1
j_gene: TRBJ1-1
d_gene: TRBD1
abundance: -
CDR3aa: CSAEDRGLNTEAFF
CDR3nt: TGCAGCGCCGAGGACAGGGGTCTGAACACTGAAGCTTTCTTT

v_gene: TRBV4-1
j_gene: TRBJ2-3
d_gene: -
abundance: -
CDR3aa: CASSQEGGTDTQYF
CDR3nt: TGCGCCAGCAGCCAAGAAGGAGGGACAGATACGCAGTATTTT

v_gene: TRBV5-6
j_gene: TRBJ2-1
d_gene: TRBD2
abundance: -
CDR3aa: CASSFGSGDYNEQFF
CDR3nt: TGTGCCAGCAGCTTTGGTAGCGGGGACTACAATGAGCAGTTCTTC